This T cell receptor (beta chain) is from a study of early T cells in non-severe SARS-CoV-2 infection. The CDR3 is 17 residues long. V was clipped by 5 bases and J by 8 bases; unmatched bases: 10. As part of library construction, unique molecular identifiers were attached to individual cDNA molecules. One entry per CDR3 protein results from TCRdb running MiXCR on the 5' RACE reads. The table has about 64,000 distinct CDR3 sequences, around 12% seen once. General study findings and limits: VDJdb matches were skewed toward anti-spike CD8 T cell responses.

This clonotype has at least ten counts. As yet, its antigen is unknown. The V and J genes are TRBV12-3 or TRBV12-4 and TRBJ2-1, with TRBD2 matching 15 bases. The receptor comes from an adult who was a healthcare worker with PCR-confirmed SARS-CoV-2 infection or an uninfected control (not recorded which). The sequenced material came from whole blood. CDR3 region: CASSRGLAGGAAYEQFF. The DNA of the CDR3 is TGTGCCAGCAGTCGAGGACTAGCGGGGGGGGCAGCGTATGAGCAGTTCTTC.